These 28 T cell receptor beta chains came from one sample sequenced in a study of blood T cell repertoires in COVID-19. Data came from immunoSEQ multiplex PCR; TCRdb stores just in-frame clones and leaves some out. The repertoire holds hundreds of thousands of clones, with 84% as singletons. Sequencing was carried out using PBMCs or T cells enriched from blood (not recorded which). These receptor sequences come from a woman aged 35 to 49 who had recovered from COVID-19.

CDR3 DNA sequence: TGTGCCAGCAGCGTAGGGACAGGGAAAGGAAACACCATATATTTT. It is translated as CASSVGTGKGNTIYF. This chain uses TRBV9 with TRBJ1-3; 8 positions agree with TRBD1. CDR3 length equals 15 residues. V shed 0 bases and J 4 bases; nucleotides not matched to a gene: 3. Germline CDR1 SGDLS, CDR2 YYNGEE.

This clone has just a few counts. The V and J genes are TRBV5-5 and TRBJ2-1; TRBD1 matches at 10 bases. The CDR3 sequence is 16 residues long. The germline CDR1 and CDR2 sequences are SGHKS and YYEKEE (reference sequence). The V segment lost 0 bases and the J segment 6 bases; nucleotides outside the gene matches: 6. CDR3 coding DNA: TGTGCCAGCAGCTTGGATGGGGACAGGGGTTTCAATGAGCAGTTCTTC. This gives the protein CASSLDGDRGFNEQFF.

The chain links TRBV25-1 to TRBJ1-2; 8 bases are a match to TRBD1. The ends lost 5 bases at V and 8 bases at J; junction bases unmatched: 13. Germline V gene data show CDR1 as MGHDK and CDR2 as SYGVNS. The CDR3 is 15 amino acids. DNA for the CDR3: TGTGCCAGCAGTCCCTTTAGGACAGGGCCGGCCGGCTACACCTTC. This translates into CASSPFRTGPAGYTF.

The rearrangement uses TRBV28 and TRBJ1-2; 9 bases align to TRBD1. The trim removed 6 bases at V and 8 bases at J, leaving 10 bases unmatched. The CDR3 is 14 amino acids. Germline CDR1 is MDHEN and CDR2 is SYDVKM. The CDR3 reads CASRGTGGAKGYTF. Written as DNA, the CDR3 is TGTGCCAGCAGAGGTACAGGGGGCGCAAAGGGCTACACCTTC.

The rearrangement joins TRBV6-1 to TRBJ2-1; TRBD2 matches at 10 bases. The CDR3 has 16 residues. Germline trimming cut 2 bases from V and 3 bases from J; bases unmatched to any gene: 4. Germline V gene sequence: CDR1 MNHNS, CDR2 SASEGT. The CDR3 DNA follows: TGTGCCAGCAGTGAATTCGGGACTAGCGTCTACAATGAGCAGTTCTTC. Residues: CASSEFGTSVYNEQFF.

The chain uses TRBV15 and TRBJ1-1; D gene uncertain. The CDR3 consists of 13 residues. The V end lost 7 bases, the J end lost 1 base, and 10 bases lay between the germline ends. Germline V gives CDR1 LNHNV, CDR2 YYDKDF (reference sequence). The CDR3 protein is CATTPEGNTEAFF. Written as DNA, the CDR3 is TGTGCCACCACCCCGGAGGGGAACACTGAAGCTTTCTTT.

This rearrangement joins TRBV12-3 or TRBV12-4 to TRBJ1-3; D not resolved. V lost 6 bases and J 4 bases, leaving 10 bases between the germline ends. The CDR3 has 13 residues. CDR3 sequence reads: CASSETGGNTIYF. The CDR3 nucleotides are TGTGCCAGCAGCGAGACGGGAGGAAACACCATATATTTT.

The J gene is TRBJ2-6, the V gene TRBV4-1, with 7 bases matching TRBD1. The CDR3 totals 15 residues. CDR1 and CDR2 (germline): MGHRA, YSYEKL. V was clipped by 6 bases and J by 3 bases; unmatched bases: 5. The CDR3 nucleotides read TGCGCCAGCAGAGACAGGGTAGGTGGGGCCAACGTCCTGACTTTC. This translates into CASRDRVGGANVLTF.

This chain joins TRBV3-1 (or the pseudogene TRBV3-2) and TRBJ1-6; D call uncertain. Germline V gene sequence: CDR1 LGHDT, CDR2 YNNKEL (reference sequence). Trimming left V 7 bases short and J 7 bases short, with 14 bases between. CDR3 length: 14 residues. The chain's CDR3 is CASNQRGRNSPLHF. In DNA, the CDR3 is TGTGCCAGCAACCAGAGAGGGAGAAATTCACCCCTCCACTTT.

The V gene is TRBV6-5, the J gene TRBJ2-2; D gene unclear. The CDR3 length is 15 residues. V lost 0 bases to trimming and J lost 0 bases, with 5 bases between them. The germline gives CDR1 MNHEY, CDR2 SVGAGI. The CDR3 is CASSYSSANTGELFF. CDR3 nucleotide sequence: TGTGCCAGCAGTTACTCTTCGGCGAACACCGGGGAGCTGTTTTTT.

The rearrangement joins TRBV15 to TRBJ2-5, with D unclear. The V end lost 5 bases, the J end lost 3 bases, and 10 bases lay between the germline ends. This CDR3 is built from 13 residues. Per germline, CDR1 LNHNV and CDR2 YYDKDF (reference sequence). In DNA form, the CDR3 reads TGTGCCACCAGCCTTCGAGAGGAAGAGACCCAGTACTTC. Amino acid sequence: CATSLREEETQYF.

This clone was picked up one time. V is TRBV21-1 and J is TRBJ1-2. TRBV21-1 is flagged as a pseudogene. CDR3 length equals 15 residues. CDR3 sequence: CASSKFKRSYYGYTF. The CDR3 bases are TGTGCCAGCAGCAAATTCAAAAGGAGTTACTATGGCTACACCTTC.

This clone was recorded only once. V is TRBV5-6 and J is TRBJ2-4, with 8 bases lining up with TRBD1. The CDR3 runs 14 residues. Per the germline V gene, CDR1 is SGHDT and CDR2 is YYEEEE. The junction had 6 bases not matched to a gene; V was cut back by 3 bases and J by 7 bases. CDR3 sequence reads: CASSSQDRVNIQYF. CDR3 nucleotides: TGTGCCAGCAGCTCGCAGGACAGGGTTAACATTCAGTACTTC. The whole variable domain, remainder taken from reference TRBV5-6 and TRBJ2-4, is DAGVTQSPTHLIKTRGQQVTLRCSPKSGHDTVSWYQQALGQGPQFIFQYYEEEERQRGNFPDRFSGHQFPNYSSELNVNALLLGDSALYLCASSSQDRVNIQYFGAGTRLSVL.

The CDR3 DNA is TGTGCCAGCAGAGGGACAGGTTCCTACAATGAGCAGTTCTTC. Translated: CASRGTGSYNEQFF. The chain couples TRBV27 to TRBJ2-1, with 8 bases aligning to TRBD1. V lost 6 bases to trimming and J lost 1 base; unmatched junction nucleotides: 2. The CDR3 has 14 amino acids. From germline, CDR1 is MNHEY and CDR2 SMNVEV (reference sequence).

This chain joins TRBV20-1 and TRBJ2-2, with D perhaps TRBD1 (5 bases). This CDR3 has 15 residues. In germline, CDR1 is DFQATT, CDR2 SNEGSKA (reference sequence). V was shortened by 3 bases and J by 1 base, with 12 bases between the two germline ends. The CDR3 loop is CSASRTPKNTGELFF. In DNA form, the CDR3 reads TGCAGTGCTAGTCGGACACCCAAGAACACCGGGGAGCTGTTTTTT.

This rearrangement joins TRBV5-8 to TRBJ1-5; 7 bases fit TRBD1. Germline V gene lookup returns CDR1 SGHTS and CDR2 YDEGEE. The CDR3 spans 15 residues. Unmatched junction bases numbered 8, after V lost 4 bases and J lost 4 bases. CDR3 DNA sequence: TGTGCCAGCAGCCCCTGGGACAGCCTGAATCAGCCCCAGCATTTT. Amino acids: CASSPWDSLNQPQHF.

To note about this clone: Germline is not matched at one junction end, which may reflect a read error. The DNA of the CDR3 is TGTGCCAGTAGGATAGGAGATGAAGCTTTCTTT. Translating gives CASRIGDEAFF. V and J are TRBV19 and TRBJ1-1; D is uncertain. CDR3 length: 11 residues. CDR1 LNHDA and CDR2 SQIVND come from the germline V gene (reference sequence).

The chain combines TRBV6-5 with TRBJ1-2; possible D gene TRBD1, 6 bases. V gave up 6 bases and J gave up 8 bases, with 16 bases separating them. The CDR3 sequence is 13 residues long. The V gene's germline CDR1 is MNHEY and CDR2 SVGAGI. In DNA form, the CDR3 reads TGTGCCAGCAGGGAGCCCCAGGGGCTAGGCTACACCTTC. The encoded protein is CASREPQGLGYTF.

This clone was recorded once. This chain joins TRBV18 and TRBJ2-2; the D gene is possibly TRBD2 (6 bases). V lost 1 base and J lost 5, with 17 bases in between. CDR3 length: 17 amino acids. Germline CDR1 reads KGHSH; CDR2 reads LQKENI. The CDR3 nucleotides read TGTGCCAGCTCACCACTCACGGGAGCGGGTAAAACCGGGGAGCTGTTTTTT. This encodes CASSPLTGAGKTGELFF.

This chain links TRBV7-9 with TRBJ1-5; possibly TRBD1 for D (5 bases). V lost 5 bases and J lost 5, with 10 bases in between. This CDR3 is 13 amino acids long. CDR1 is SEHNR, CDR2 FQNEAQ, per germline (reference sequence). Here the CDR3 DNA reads TGTGCCAGCAGCGAAGTAGGGGATCAGCCCCAGCATTTT. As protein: CASSEVGDQPQHF. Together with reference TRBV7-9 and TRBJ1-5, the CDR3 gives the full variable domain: DTGVSQNPRHKITKRGQNVTFRCDPISEHNRLYWYRQTLGQGPEFLTYFQNEAQLEKSRLLSDRFSAERPKGSFSTLEIQRTEQGDSAMYLCASSEVGDQPQHFGDGTRLSIL.

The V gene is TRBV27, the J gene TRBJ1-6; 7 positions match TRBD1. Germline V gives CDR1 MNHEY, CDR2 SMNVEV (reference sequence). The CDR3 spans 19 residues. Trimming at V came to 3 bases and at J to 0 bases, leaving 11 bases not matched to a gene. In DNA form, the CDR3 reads TGTGCCAGCAGTTTTTTAAGACCGGGACAGAGCTCCTATAATTCACCCCTCCACTTT. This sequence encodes CASSFLRPGQSSYNSPLHF.

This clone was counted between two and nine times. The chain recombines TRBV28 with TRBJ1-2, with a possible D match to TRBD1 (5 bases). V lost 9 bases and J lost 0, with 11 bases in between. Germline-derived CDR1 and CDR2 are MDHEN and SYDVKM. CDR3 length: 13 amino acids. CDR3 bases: TGTGCCAGTTTTAAAGGGGCTAACTATGGCTACACCTTC. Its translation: CASFKGANYGYTF.

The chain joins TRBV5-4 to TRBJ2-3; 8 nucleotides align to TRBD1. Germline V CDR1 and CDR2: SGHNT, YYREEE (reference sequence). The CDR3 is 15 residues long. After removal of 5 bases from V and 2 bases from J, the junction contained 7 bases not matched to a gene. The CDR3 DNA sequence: TGTGCCAGCAGTGCCGGGACAGGCGACACAGATACGCAGTATTTT. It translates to CASSAGTGDTDTQYF.

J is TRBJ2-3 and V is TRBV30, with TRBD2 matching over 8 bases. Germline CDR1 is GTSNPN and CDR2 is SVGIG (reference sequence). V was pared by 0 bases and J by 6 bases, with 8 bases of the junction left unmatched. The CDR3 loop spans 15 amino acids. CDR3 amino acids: CAWSVLSGGFDTQYF. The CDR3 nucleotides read TGTGCCTGGAGTGTATTGTCGGGAGGGTTCGATACGCAGTATTTT.

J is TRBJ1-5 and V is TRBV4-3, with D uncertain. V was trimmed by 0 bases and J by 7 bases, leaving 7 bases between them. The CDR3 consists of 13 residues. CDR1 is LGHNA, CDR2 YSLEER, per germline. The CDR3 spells CASSQDFEQPQHF. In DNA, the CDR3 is TGCGCCAGCAGCCAAGATTTCGAGCAGCCCCAGCATTTT.

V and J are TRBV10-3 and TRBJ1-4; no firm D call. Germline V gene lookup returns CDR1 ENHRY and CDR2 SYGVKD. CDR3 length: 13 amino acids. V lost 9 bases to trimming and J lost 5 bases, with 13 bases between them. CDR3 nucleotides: TGTGCCATAAAAGGAGGGCCAAATGAAAAACTGTTTTTT. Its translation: CAIKGGPNEKLFF.

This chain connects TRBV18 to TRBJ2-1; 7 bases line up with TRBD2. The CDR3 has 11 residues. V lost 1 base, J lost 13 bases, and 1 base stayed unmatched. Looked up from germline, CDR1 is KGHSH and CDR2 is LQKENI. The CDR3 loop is CASSPRDYQFF. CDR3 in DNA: TGTGCCAGCTCACCACGGGACTATCAGTTCTTC.

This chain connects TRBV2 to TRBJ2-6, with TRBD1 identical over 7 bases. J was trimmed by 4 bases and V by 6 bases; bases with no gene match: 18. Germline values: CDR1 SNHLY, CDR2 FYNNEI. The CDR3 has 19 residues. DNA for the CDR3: TGTGCCAGCAGGAGACAGGGAATTTGGCTTCTTCGAGGGGCCAACGTCCTGACTTTC. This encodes CASRRQGIWLLRGANVLTF.